A single T cell receptor (beta chain) is shown here with its context. These data come from a study of blood T cell repertoires in COVID-19. Study as a whole: Acute and convalescent COVID-19 specimens originated in the United States, Italy and Spain. Sources were T cells, B-cell-depleted T cells, or PBMCs; the material itself was cDNA or gDNA.

During active infection, Seattle patients enrolled and were then monitored through disease. Authors' processing steps: By means of reference gene primer amplification, nucleated cell counts were estimated. The assay was immunoSEQ multiplex PCR, and TCRdb's table has in-frame clones only and misses some. D and trimming were read from the DNA, whereas the V and J calls and clone size are those reported in that table. The sample contains just over 300,000 clones, around 92% of which appear only once. This CDR3 has 16 residues. In germline, CDR1 is ENHRY, CDR2 SYGVKD. V shed 0 bases, J shed 6 bases, and the junction held 9 bases outside the gene matches.

The sample comprised peripheral blood. The genes are TRBV10-3 and TRBJ2-7, with TRBD1 identical over 9 bases. The clonotype comes from a woman in her twenties or thirties with COVID-19, enrolled during active disease. The CDR3 coding sequence is TGTGCCATCAGTGAGTCAGGGGGACAGGGCTCTCGCGAGCAGTACTTC. Its protein product is CAISESGGQGSREQYF.